The 21 T cell receptor beta chains presented below share a single source sample, sequenced in a study of blood T cell repertoires in COVID-19. The table came from immunoSEQ multiplex PCR; TCRdb's copy has only in-frame clones and leaves some out. The repertoire holds around 330,000 clones, with about nine tenths as singletons. Sequenced input: PBMCs or T cells enriched from blood (not recorded which). All receptors derive from a woman aged 18-30 years who had recovered from COVID-19.

V gene TRBV30 combines with J gene TRBJ1-1; D is possibly TRBD1 (6 bases). Trimming cost V 0 bases and J 7 bases, with 12 bases left between them. This CDR3 contains 13 residues. Germline V CDR1 and CDR2: GTSNPN, SVGIG (reference sequence). The CDR3 DNA reads as TGTGCCTGGAGTGTAAACAGGGCCGGTGAAGCTTTCTTT. Translation: CAWSVNRAGEAFF.

The J gene is TRBJ2-1, the V gene TRBV4-3; TRBD1 matches at 12 bases. The V gene end was trimmed by 1 base and the J gene end by 5 bases; junction bases not matched to a gene: 6. The germline gives CDR1 LGHNA, CDR2 YSLEER. The CDR3 is 17 residues long. CDR3 in DNA: TGCGCCAGCAGCCAAGTCGGGACAGGGGGCCCCCACAATGAGCAGTTCTTC. Translating gives CASSQVGTGGPHNEQFF.

V gene TRBV4-3 combines with J gene TRBJ2-1, with 8 bases fitting TRBD2. There are 17 residues in the CDR3. Germline CDR1 and CDR2: LGHNA and YSLEER. The V and J ends lost 0 bases and 1 base, in that order; junction bases with no gene match: 5. This CDR3 reads CASSQDPGGGSYNEQFF. The CDR3 DNA sequence: TGCGCCAGCAGCCAAGATCCTGGCGGGGGGTCCTACAATGAGCAGTTCTTC.

This chain uses TRBV6-5 with TRBJ1-1; 8 positions agree with TRBD1. This CDR3 has 16 residues. The ends lost 0 bases at V and 4 bases at J; junction bases unmatched: 7. Germline-derived CDR1 and CDR2 are MNHEY and SVGAGI. CDR3 loop: CASSYSWAGGLTEAFF. The CDR3 DNA reads as TGTGCCAGCAGTTACTCGTGGGCAGGGGGCCTCACTGAAGCTTTCTTT.

CDR3 sequence reads: CASSLQGAFDYGYTF. The CDR3 nucleotides are TGTGCCAGCAGTCTTCAGGGGGCCTTTGACTATGGCTACACCTTC. The chain has TRBV28 and TRBJ1-2; the match to TRBD1 covers 8 bases. There are 15 residues in the CDR3. V was clipped by 5 bases and J by 3 bases; unmatched bases: 8. The germline V gene encodes CDR1 MDHEN and CDR2 SYDVKM.

This chain joins TRBV9 and TRBJ2-1, with 14 bases matching TRBD2. With 0 bases clipped from V and 3 bases from J, the junction kept 2 bases outside the gene matches. The CDR3 is made up of 17 amino acids. CDR1 SGDLS and CDR2 YYNGEE come from the germline V gene. The CDR3 coding sequence is TGTGCCAGCAGCGTAGGACTAGCGGGAGGGAGCTACAATGAGCAGTTCTTC. It specifies CASSVGLAGGSYNEQFF.

This rearrangement joins TRBV7-9 to TRBJ2-2, with TRBD2 matching over 9 bases. With 5 bases clipped from V and 6 bases from J, the junction kept 16 bases outside the gene matches. The CDR3 totals 18 residues. The germline V gene has CDR1 SEHNR and CDR2 FQNEAQ (reference sequence). The CDR3 nucleotides read TGTGCCAGCAGCGGGAATTCCCCGGGACTAGCCCTAGCCGGGGAGCTGTTTTTT. This encodes CASSGNSPGLALAGELFF.

This clone was observed a single time. V gene TRBV21-1 combines with J gene TRBJ1-5. TRBV21-1 is shown as a pseudogene. CDR3 size: 20 residues. As DNA, the CDR3 is TGTGCCAGCAGCGCCCGCCCCACCGACTTTGCTATCGATAGCAATCAGCCCCAGCATTTT. The encoded protein is CASSARPTDFAIDSNQPQHF.

V usage is TRBV29-1 and J usage is TRBJ1-2; D is perhaps TRBD1 (5 bases). Germline V gives CDR1 SQVTM, CDR2 ANQGSEA. Trimming shortened V by 2 bases and J by 2 bases, and 15 bases separated the two germline ends. The CDR3 extends over 15 amino acids. In DNA, the CDR3 is TGCAGCGTTGAACTGGGGGGAGGTTCAAACTATGGCTACACCTTC. It specifies CSVELGGGSNYGYTF.

The gene calls are TRBV4-1 and TRBJ2-7; perhaps TRBD2 as D (5 bases). Trimming removed 3 bases from V and 2 bases from J, with 11 bases in between. Germline V CDR1 and CDR2: MGHRA, YSYEKL. CDR3 length: 14 amino acids. The CDR3 sequence is CASSHRSGTYEQYF. The CDR3 DNA follows: TGCGCCAGCAGCCACCGCTCGGGGACCTACGAGCAGTACTTC.

This chain links TRBV7-2 with TRBJ2-7; 7 bases fit TRBD2. Germline lookup yields CDR1 SGHTA and CDR2 FQGNSA. The junction had 10 bases not matched to a gene; V was cut back by 4 bases and J by 7 bases. The CDR3 consists of 14 residues. The CDR3, as DNA: TGTGCCAGCAGCTCCCAGGCCCCTAGCGGAGAGCAGTACTTC. This codes for CASSSQAPSGEQYF.

The rearrangement links TRBV18 to TRBJ1-1; a possible D gene is TRBD1 (5 bases). This CDR3 comprises 16 residues. CDR1 is KGHSH and CDR2 is LQKENI in the germline V gene. Trimming pared 3 bases from V and 2 bases from J, leaving 16 bases between. CDR3 amino acids: CASSPVGPGINTEAFF. The CDR3, as DNA: TGTGCCAGCTCACCTGTAGGGCCAGGGATAAACACTGAAGCTTTCTTT.

The V and J genes are TRBV6-5 and TRBJ1-1, with 8 positions matching TRBD1. V shed 2 bases and J 0 bases; nucleotides not matched to a gene: 5. The CDR3 length is 16 residues. Germline CDR1 is MNHEY and CDR2 is SVGAGI. The CDR3 spells CASSYPGTGVNTEAFF. The CDR3 region has the DNA TGTGCCAGCAGTTACCCAGGGACAGGAGTGAACACTGAAGCTTTCTTT.

This clone was picked up one time. The gene calls are TRBV2 and TRBJ1-2; 7 bases agree with TRBD1. J was trimmed by 4 bases and V by 0 bases; bases with no gene match: 5. CDR1 SNHLY and CDR2 FYNNEI come from the germline V gene. This CDR3 has 15 amino acids. CDR3 sequence: CASSEALQGVYGYTF. The CDR3 region has the DNA TGTGCCAGCAGTGAAGCGCTTCAGGGGGTCTATGGCTACACCTTC.

The chain joins TRBV5-1 to TRBJ2-2; 9 bases map to TRBD2. The CDR3 extends over 16 amino acids. V gave up 1 base and J gave up 0 bases; unmatched junction bases: 1. The germline CDR1 and CDR2 sequences are SGHRS and YFSETQ. In nucleotides, the CDR3 is TGCGCCAGCAGCTTGACTAGCGGGCCGAACACCGGGGAGCTGTTTTTT. This codes for CASSLTSGPNTGELFF. The full variable domain, with the rest looked up from reference TRBV5-1 and TRBJ2-2, is KAGVTQTPRYLIKTRGQQVTLSCSPISGHRSVSWYQQTPGQGLQFLFEYFSETQRNKGNFPGRFSGRQFSNSRSEMNVSTLELGDSALYLCASSLTSGPNTGELFFGEGSRLTVL.

This chain connects TRBV11-2 to TRBJ2-1; a weak D match, TRBD2 (5 bases). The CDR3 covers 13 residues. Germline-derived CDR1 and CDR2 are SGHAT and FQNNGV. V dropped 3 bases and J dropped 9 bases, with 12 bases sitting between them. DNA of the CDR3: TGTGCCAGCAGCTTTCCTCCGGGAATTGAGCAGTTCTTC. Translated, it gives CASSFPPGIEQFF.

The chain joins TRBV5-1 to TRBJ2-1, with D unclear. CDR3 length equals 16 residues. Germline V CDR1 and CDR2: SGHRS, YFSETQ. Trimming pared 6 bases from V and 1 base from J, leaving 17 bases between. This CDR3 is CASTSNPRLSYNEQFF. DNA of the CDR3: TGCGCCAGCACCTCCAACCCCCGGTTGTCCTACAATGAGCAGTTCTTC.

This rearrangement joins TRBV10-3 to TRBJ1-1; tentative D call: TRBD1 (5 bases). The CDR3 length is 12 residues. Germline lookup yields CDR1 ENHRY and CDR2 SYGVKD. Trimming cost V 6 bases and J 10 bases, with 15 bases left between them. The CDR3 nucleotides read TGTGCCATCAGGGACATGAATATACGAGCTTTCTTT. This translates into CAIRDMNIRAFF.

This clone came up once. The chain recombines TRBV3-1 (or the pseudogene TRBV3-2) with TRBJ2-7; TRBD1 might be the D (5 bases). V lost 3 bases to trimming and J lost 2 bases, with 17 bases between them. The CDR3 consists of 16 residues. The germline gives CDR1 LGHDT, CDR2 YNNKEL (reference sequence). The CDR3 loop reads CASSHSRQTLTYEQYF. The CDR3 DNA is TGTGCCAGCAGCCATTCTCGACAGACTCTAACCTACGAGCAGTACTTC.

In its sample, this clone was seen once. This chain links TRBV30 with TRBJ1-2; no firm D call. The CDR3 consists of 14 residues. Trimming left V 0 bases short and J 8 bases short, with 16 bases between. Germline V gives CDR1 GTSNPN, CDR2 SVGIG (reference sequence). The CDR3 reads CAWSVHMRTGGYTF. CDR3 nucleotide sequence: TGTGCCTGGAGTGTACATATGAGGACGGGAGGCTACACCTTC.

In this sample, this clone turned up once. The V and J genes are TRBV11-3 and TRBJ2-7, with D maybe TRBD1 (7 bases). Germline CDR1 reads SGHNT; CDR2 reads YENEEA. Deletions cut 4 bases from V and 1 base from J, with 26 bases between. The CDR3 totals 19 residues. For the CDR3, the DNA is TGTGCCAGCAGCTCCCACCCCCGTCCCCGGACAGGAGGGTCCTACGAGCAGTACTTC. Its translation: CASSSHPRPRTGGSYEQYF.